The rows below give T cell receptor beta chains drawn from one sample of a study of T cells in localized non-small cell lung cancer. Libraries were prepared by immunoSEQ multiplex PCR; TCRdb keeps only in-frame clonotypes and omits some of them. The sample lists around 29,000 clones; approximately 92% were seen once. The material sequenced was peripheral blood mononuclear cells, taken before any cancer treatment. The source of these receptors is a woman aged 40-69 years with stage III lung adenocarcinoma. CDR3s include the opening cysteine and the closing phenylalanine or tryptophan. A D gene is named only where the DNA matches it firmly. The size of a clone is reported for some rows only, either as once, few or many, or as a class for expanded clones.

>TRBV28|.|.|TRBJ2-7
TGTGCCAGCAGTCCCCCCCCAGGATACGAGCAGTACTTC
CASSPPPGYEQYF
>TRBV30|TRBD1|.|TRBJ1-2
TGTGCCTGGAGTTCGGGACAGGGTTCTTATGGCTACACCTTC
CAWSSGQGSYGYTF
>TRBV5-1|.|.|TRBJ2-2
TGCGCCAGCAGCTTGGTCGGGTACACCGGGGAGCTGTTTTTT
CASSLVGYTGELFF
>TRBV19|TRBD1|few|TRBJ1-1
TGTGCCAGTAACTCTTTCCGGGACAGAGGACTCTCAGGGGCTTTCTTT
CASNSFRDRGLSGAFF
>TRBV5-6|TRBD2|.|TRBJ2-3
TGTGCCAGCAGCCTAAGCGGGATAACAGATACGCAGTATTTT
CASSLSGITDTQYF
>TRBV28|TRBD1|.|TRBJ1-2
TGTGCCAGCAGACCACAGGGGGCGGTTGGGTATGGCTACACCTTC
CASRPQGAVGYGYTF
>TRBV7-2|.|.|TRBJ1-1
TGTGCCAGCAGCCCCTACAAGAACACTGAAGCTTTCTTT
CASSPYKNTEAFF
>TRBV20-1|.|.|TRBJ1-5
TGCAGTGCCAGTGGGGATCAGCCCCAGCATTTT
CSASGDQPQHF
>TRBV5-1|.|.|TRBJ2-3
TGCGCCAGCAGCCCCAGGGGATTAGGCACAGATACGCAGTATTTT
CASSPRGLGTDTQYF
>TRBV25-1|.|.|TRBJ1-1
TGTGCCAGCAGTGTAGGCGGATTGAACACTGAAGCTTTCTTT
CASSVGGLNTEAFF
>TRBV18|TRBD2|.|TRBJ2-5
TGTGCCAGCTCAAGGACTAGCGGAGTGAGAGAGACCCAGTACTTC
CASSRTSGVRETQYF
>TRBV7-8|TRBD2|.|TRBJ2-1
TGTGCCAGCAGCTTAGCCCCACTAGCGGCCTACAATGAGCAGTTCTTC
CASSLAPLAAYNEQFF
>TRBV5-1|.|.|TRBJ2-5
TGCGCCAGCAGCTTACTAGCTGAGACCCAGTACTTC
CASSLLAETQYF
>TRBV7-2|.|.|TRBJ2-1
TGTGCCAGCAGCCGCCGTTCATCAACTTCCTACAATGAGCAGTTCTTC
CASSRRSSTSYNEQFF
>TRBV21-1|.|.|TRBJ1-5
TGTGCCAGCAGCCCCCGGGCGGGTCAGCCCCAGCATTTT
CASSPRAGQPQHF
>TRBV5-4|.|.|TRBJ2-5
TGTGCCAGCAGCCCGACGGTCGCTACAGAGACCCAGTACTTC
CASSPTVATETQYF
>TRBV19|.|.|TRBJ1-5
TGTGCCAGTAGTATCGTAGGAAATCAGCCCCAGCATTTT
CASSIVGNQPQHF
>TRBV2|.|.|TRBJ1-1
TGTGCCAGCAGTTATGCAGAGAGCGGAGCTTTCTTT
CASSYAESGAFF
>TRBV27|TRBD2|.|TRBJ2-1
TGTGCCAGCAGTCCTCGGGTAGCGGGAGAGGATGAGCAGTTCTTC
CASSPRVAGEDEQFF
>TRBV19|.|.|TRBJ2-2
TGTGCCAGTAGTAGGGACAAACAGGGACCCACCGGGGAGCTGTTTTTT
CASSRDKQGPTGELFF
>TRBV19|.|.|TRBJ1-5
TGTGCCAGTAGTATAGCCGACAGGCAGCCCCAGCATTTT
CASSIADRQPQHF
>TRBV11-3|.|.|TRBJ2-2
TGTGCCAGCAGCTTAGCGGCAGGGCATGACACCGGGGAGCTGTTTTTT
CASSLAAGHDTGELFF
>TRBV29-1|TRBD1|.|TRBJ1-2
TGCAGCGTTGAAGGCCACCGGGACAGGGCTATGTATGGCTACACCTTC
CSVEGHRDRAMYGYTF
>TRBV5-4|.|once|TRBJ2-3
TGTGCCAGCAGCTTGGATACAGATACGCAGTATTTT
CASSLDTDTQYF
>TRBV27|.|.|TRBJ2-7
TGTGCCAGCAGCCAGCTGACCGGACAGTTTCCCCACGAGCAGTACTTC
CASSQLTGQFPHEQYF
>TRBV5-1|.|.|TRBJ2-7
TGCGCCAGCAGCTTGTCAGGGCTCCCCTACTACGAGCAGTACTTC
CASSLSGLPYYEQYF
>TRBV7-2|TRBD2|.|TRBJ2-7
TGTGCCAGCAGCTTGCTAGCGGGAGAGTACGAGCAGTACTTC
CASSLLAGEYEQYF
>TRBV5-4|.|.|TRBJ2-7
TGTGCCAGCAGCTCCCGGGACGGGTCCTACGAGCAGTACTTC
CASSSRDGSYEQYF
>TRBV7-9|TRBD1|.|TRBJ2-7
TGTGCCAGCAGCCGGACAGGGAGCTACGAGCAGTACTTC
CASSRTGSYEQYF
>TRBV18|.|.|TRBJ2-1
TGTGCCAGCTCACTCGACAGTACCTACAATGAGCAGTTCTTC
CASSLDSTYNEQFF
>TRBV6-6|TRBD1|.|TRBJ1-6
TGTGCCAGCAGCGGGACAGCCTATAATTCACCCCTCCACTTT
CASSGTAYNSPLHF
>TRBV15|.|.|TRBJ1-5
TGTGCCACCAGTTTTGGGACGGATAGCAATCAGCCCCAGCATTTT
CATSFGTDSNQPQHF
>TRBV30|.|.|TRBJ2-7
TGTGCCTGGAGTGTACTAGGTGCGGGAAACAGCTTC
CAWSVLGAGNSF
>TRBV28|.|.|TRBJ2-1
TGTGCCAGCAGTTCCACGGGAGTTGACTACAATGAGCAGTTCTTC
CASSSTGVDYNEQFF
>TRBV5-1|.|.|TRBJ1-1
TGCGCCAGCAGCCCGGGGGCAGGGAACACTGAAGCTTTCTTT
CASSPGAGNTEAFF
>TRBV18|TRBD1|.|TRBJ2-7
TGTGCCAGCTCGGTTGGGACAGGGGGTATCTACGAGCAGTACTTC
CASSVGTGGIYEQYF
>TRBV13|.|.|TRBJ2-7
TGTGCCAGCAGCTTGGGGGGTACGGCCTCCTACGAGCAGTACTTC
CASSLGGTASYEQYF
>TRBV2|TRBD1|.|TRBJ1-2
TGTGCCAGCAGTACACAGGGGAACTATGGCTACACCTTC
CASSTQGNYGYTF
>TRBV27|TRBD2|.|TRBJ2-1
TGTGCCAGCAGTTTAGAGTTTGCGGGAGATAATGAGCAGTTCTTC
CASSLEFAGDNEQFF
>TRBV6-1|.|.|TRBJ2-3
TGTGCCAGCAGTGATGACCGGGGATCCACAGATACGCAGTATTTT
CASSDDRGSTDTQYF
>TRBV19|.|.|TRBJ2-1
TGTGCCAGTAGTGCCTTACCCAGCTCCTACAATGAGCAGTTCTTC
CASSALPSSYNEQFF
>TRBV15|.|.|TRBJ1-1
TGTGCCACCAGAGACGACATGTGGAACACTGAAGCTTTCTTT
CATRDDMWNTEAFF
>TRBV19|TRBD2|.|TRBJ2-1
TGTGCCAGTACCCGACTAGCGGGGGGGCGAAATGAGCAGTTCTTC
CASTRLAGGRNEQFF
>TRBV30|TRBD1|.|TRBJ1-1
TGTGCCTGGGCCGGGCAGGGGGACACTGAAGCTTTCTTT
CAWAGQGDTEAFF
>TRBV10-3|.|.|TRBJ1-1
TGTGCCATCAGTGACCGGGACACTATGAACACTGAAGCTTTCTTT
CAISDRDTMNTEAFF
>TRBV28|.|.|TRBJ1-4
TGTGCCAGCAGTTTTACGACGGATGAAAAACTGTTTTTT
CASSFTTDEKLFF
>TRBV19|.|.|TRBJ1-2
TGTGCCAGTAGTATCACGGAGGGAGCTAACTATGGCTACACCTTC
CASSITEGANYGYTF
>TRBV15|.|.|TRBJ2-3
TGTGCCACCAGCAGAAACTCCCGCACAGATACGCAGTATTTT
CATSRNSRTDTQYF
>TRBV7-2|.|.|TRBJ1-2
TGTGCCAGCAGCTTAGATGGGGTCTATGGCTACACCTTC
CASSLDGVYGYTF
>TRBV27|TRBD1|.|TRBJ2-1
TGTGCCAGCAGTCCTCCAGGGACAGTCTACAATGAGCAGTTCTTC
CASSPPGTVYNEQFF
>TRBV7-9|.|.|TRBJ1-1
TGTGCCAGCAGCTTGGGACAACTTGAAGCTTTCTTT
CASSLGQLEAFF
>TRBV7-9|.|.|TRBJ2-2
TGTGCCAGCAGCTTTGCGGGGGAGCTGTTTTTT
CASSFAGELFF
>TRBV7-6|.|.|TRBJ2-7
TGTGCCAGCAGCTTAGCGGGCAGGGGATACGAGCAGTACTTC
CASSLAGRGYEQYF
>TRBV9|.|.|TRBJ2-2
TGTGCCAGCAGCGTAGCTTCCCAGGGAGGCACCGGGGAGCTGTTTTTT
CASSVASQGGTGELFF
>TRBV2|TRBD1|.|TRBJ1-2
TGTGCCAGCGACAGGAGCAGGGGGGGAGGCTACACCTTC
CASDRSRGGGYTF